This paragraph reports one T cell receptor beta chain. Assay used: immunoSEQ multiplex PCR; TCRdb lists only in-frame clones, some missing. This sample yields approximately 74,000 clones, of which around nine tenths are seen a single time; approximately 1.3% belongs to the top ten. This entry belongs to a study of T cell responses to AZD1222 COVID-19 vaccine. The CDR3 extends over 17 amino acids. The V and J ends lost 1 base and 4 bases respectively, with 17 bases between them. Germline-derived CDR1 and CDR2 are SGHVS and FQNEAQ. The rearrangement uses TRBV7-8 and TRBJ1-5; unclear D gene. Sequenced here: peripheral blood, sampled 28 days after the second AZD1222 dose. This receptor was identified in an adult who received the AZD1222 COVID-19 vaccine. The CDR3 bases are TGTGCCAGCAGCTTAGAAGGTAGCGGATTTAGGAATCAGCCCCAGCATTTT. As protein: CASSLEGSGFRNQPQHF. Full variable domain (missing parts from reference TRBV7-8 and TRBJ1-5): GAGVSQSPRYKVAKRGQDVALRCDPISGHVSLFWYQQALGQGPEFLTYFQNEAQLDKSGLPSDRFFAERPEGSVSTLKIQRTQQEDSAVYLCASSLEGSGFRNQPQHFGDGTRLSIL.